The sequence of this TCR beta chain was determined in a study of cytomegalovirus exposure and HLA in healthy donors. About the study: In terms of ancestry, the Caucasian-associated cluster contained roughly 80% of the approximately 400 genotyped donors. Whole-study results and caveats: In a later analysis, at a false discovery rate of 0.05, 15,000 to 20,000 TCR beta sequences were associated with HLA alleles.

PCR used 60 Vbeta primers and 13 Jbeta primers. Sequencing used immunoSEQ multiplex PCR; TCRdb keeps in-frame clones, though not all of them. The repertoire holds around 150,000 clones, about 75% seen once, with about 1.9% in the top ten. Note on this clone: Antigen specificity is unknown.

The CDR3 contains 15 residues. V was shortened by 0 bases and J by 0 bases, with 10 bases between the two germline ends. The germline V gene encodes CDR1 SQVTM and CDR2 ANQGSEA. The sequence came from a female donor in good health and CMV-seronegative. The chain joins TRBV29-1 to TRBJ2-3, with D unclear. The sample taken for sequencing was PBMCs. As DNA, the CDR3 is TGCAGCGTTGAAGAAAGGAGAACTAGCACAGATACGCAGTATTTT. Its translation: CSVEERRTSTDTQYF.